These T cell receptor beta chains were read from a single sample in a study of Ad26.COV2.S vaccination and SARS-CoV-2 variants. Sequencing was performed with immunoSEQ multiplex PCR; in TCRdb, only in-frame clones are kept and a portion is missing. The repertoire holds more than 400,000 clones, with 90% as singletons. This specimen was peripheral blood, taken in a trial of Ad26.COV2.S vaccine versus placebo. The receptors were gathered from a person between 18 and 65 years old who received the Ad26.COV2.S COVID-19 vaccine or a placebo. The CDR3 runs from the conserved cysteine through the conserved F or W. The D gene is left open where the match is weak. Clone size is given for some rows only: seen once, a few or many times, or a class if the clone is expanded.

size | D | J | V | CDR3 | DNA
. | . | TRBJ2-7 | TRBV6-2/TRBV6-3 | CASSYSRGDYEQYF | TGTGCCAGCAGTTATAGCAGGGGCGACTACGAGCAGTACTTC
. | TRBD1 | TRBJ2-7 | TRBV4-1 | CASSQDRERNYEQYF | TGCGCCAGCAGCCAGGACAGGGAGCGAAATTACGAGCAGTACTTC
. | . | TRBJ1-1 | TRBV19 | CASSIYNEVSTEAFF | TGTGCCAGTAGTATTTACAATGAGGTGAGCACTGAAGCTTTCTTT
few | . | TRBJ2-7 | TRBV10-3 | CAISESTGSYEQYF | TGTGCCATCAGTGAGTCCACGGGATCTTACGAGCAGTACTTC
. | . | TRBJ1-1 | TRBV20-1 | CSASSGDEEAFF | TGCAGTGCTAGTTCGGGGGACGAGGAAGCTTTCTTT
. | . | TRBJ2-1 | TRBV5-1 | CASSMGHEQFF | TGCGCCAGCAGCATGGGCCATGAGCAGTTCTTC
. | TRBD2 | TRBJ2-7 | TRBV11-2 | CASSSYSGSSYEQYF | TGTGCCAGCAGCTCCTATAGCGGGAGCTCCTACGAGCAGTACTTC
. | . | TRBJ2-1 | TRBV27 | CASSGPYLTEQFF | TGTGCCAGCAGTGGACCCTACCTCACCGAGCAGTTCTTC
. | . | TRBJ2-7 | TRBV6-2/TRBV6-3 | CASSYSQEAAPDSYEQYF | TGTGCCAGCAGTTACTCTCAGGAGGCGGCACCTGACTCCTACGAGCAGTACTTC
. | . | TRBJ2-7 | TRBV11-3 | CASSFGDRDEQYF | TGTGCCAGCAGCTTTGGAGATCGGGACGAGCAGTACTTC
. | . | TRBJ1-3 | TRBV29-1 | CSVDPGGNTIYF | TGCAGCGTTGATCCTGGTGGAAACACCATATATTTT
. | . | TRBJ2-1 | TRBV9 | CASSVGTLRDNEQFF | TGTGCCAGCAGCGTAGGGACACTGCGGGACAATGAGCAGTTCTTC
. | . | TRBJ2-7 | TRBV6-5 | CASMGVGGLEQYF | TGTGCCAGCATGGGGGTTGGTGGCCTCGAGCAGTACTTC
. | . | TRBJ2-3 | TRBV27 | CASSFQTTTDTQYF | TGTGCCAGCAGTTTCCAGACTACCACAGATACGCAGTATTTT
few | TRBD2 | TRBJ2-3 | TRBV5-1 | CASSLLTSGGRDTQYF | TGCGCCAGCAGCTTATTAACTAGCGGGGGCAGGGATACGCAGTATTTT
. | . | TRBJ1-3 | TRBV6-1 | CASSDGNSGNTIYF | TGTGCCAGCAGTGACGGCAACTCTGGAAACACCATATATTTT
. | TRBD2 | TRBJ2-1 | TRBV19 | CASSILGGRAMNEQFF | TGTGCCAGTAGTATCCTAGGCGGGAGGGCCATGAATGAGCAGTTCTTC
. | TRBD1 | TRBJ1-3 | TRBV28 | CASSLTRTGPGNTIYF | TGTGCCAGCAGTTTAACCCGGACAGGGCCCGGAAACACCATATATTTT
. | TRBD2 | TRBJ2-5 | TRBV24-1 | CATSDSGTSGGQETQYF | TGTGCCACCAGTGATTCCGGGACTAGCGGGGGACAAGAGACCCAGTACTTC
. | TRBD1 | TRBJ2-1 | TRBV5-5 | CASWTGAYNEQFF | TGTGCCAGTTGGACAGGAGCTTACAATGAGCAGTTCTTC
. | TRBD2 | TRBJ2-1 | TRBV7-8 | CASSGSRGVAALRGDEQFF | TGTGCCAGCAGCGGGAGTCGGGGGGTCGCAGCCTTGAGAGGTGATGAGCAGTTCTTC
. | TRBD2 | TRBJ2-5 | TRBV5-1 | CASSTTRGGQETQYF | TGCGCCAGCAGCACTACTCGGGGAGGGCAAGAGACCCAGTACTTC
. | . | TRBJ2-7 | TRBV7-9 | CASSLGSAVSYEQYF | TGTGCCAGCAGCTTAGGATCGGCGGTTTCCTACGAGCAGTACTTC
. | . | TRBJ2-7 | TRBV27 | CASRLSYEQYF | TGTGCCAGCAGACTCTCCTACGAGCAGTACTTC
. | TRBD2 | TRBJ2-7 | TRBV29-1 | CSVVGQTWLAGVYEQYF | TGCAGCGTTGTAGGACAGACTTGGCTAGCGGGAGTCTACGAGCAGTACTTC
. | . | TRBJ1-6 | TRBV27 | CASRQQGNSPLHF | TGTGCCAGCAGACAACAGGGTAATTCACCCCTCCACTTT
. | TRBD1 | TRBJ2-2 | TRBV5-1 | CASSLQGASGELFF | TGCGCCAGCAGCTTACAGGGGGCGAGCGGGGAGCTGTTTTTT
. | . | TRBJ2-5 | TRBV19 | CASSIGGQIQETQYF | TGTGCCAGTAGTATAGGAGGACAAATACAAGAGACCCAGTACTTC
once | . | TRBJ2-7 | TRBV7-8 | CASSSVRTYEQYF | TGTGCCAGCAGCTCTGTACGCACCTACGAGCAGTACTTC
. | TRBD2 | TRBJ2-1 | TRBV5-4 | CASSLSARAGGNNEQFF | TGTGCCAGCAGCTTGAGCGCTCGGGCGGGAGGGAACAATGAGCAGTTCTTC
. | . | TRBJ2-5 | TRBV7-9 | CASSKTDARKETQYF | TGTGCCAGCAGCAAAACGGACGCGAGAAAAGAGACCCAGTACTTC
once | . | TRBJ2-7 | TRBV19 | CASRSMRGSSYEQYF | TGTGCCAGTAGGAGTATGAGGGGGAGCTCCTACGAGCAGTACTTC
. | . | TRBJ2-2 | TRBV5-1 | CASSSRTSNTGELFF | TGCGCCAGCAGCTCACGGACTTCGAACACCGGGGAGCTGTTTTTT
once | . | TRBJ2-2 | TRBV9 | CASSVVGAFAGELFF | TGTGCCAGCAGCGTAGTTGGGGCATTTGCCGGGGAGCTGTTTTTT
. | TRBD1 | TRBJ2-7 | TRBV7-3 | CASSMDRVDEQYF | TGTGCCAGCAGCATGGACAGGGTCGACGAGCAGTACTTC
. | TRBD2 | TRBJ2-1 | TRBV10-3 | CAISAGTSVSYNEQFF | TGTGCCATCAGTGCCGGGACTAGCGTTTCCTACAATGAGCAGTTCTTC
. | TRBD1 | TRBJ1-5 | TRBV5-6 | CASSLTGVDDQPQHF | TGTGCCAGCAGCCTGACAGGGGTGGACGATCAGCCCCAGCATTTT
. | . | TRBJ1-1 | TRBV10-3 | CAISPQGMNTEAFF | TGTGCCATCAGCCCCCAGGGGATGAACACTGAAGCTTTCTTT
. | TRBD2 | TRBJ2-7 | TRBV7-3 | CASSSTGTRGDEQYF | TGTGCCAGCAGCTCAACCGGGACTAGAGGGGACGAGCAGTACTTC
. | . | TRBJ2-2 | TRBV21-1 | CASSSASNTGELFF | TGTGCCAGCAGCAGTGCCTCGAACACCGGGGAGCTGTTTTTT
. | . | TRBJ2-7 | TRBV6-2/TRBV6-3 | CASSSHRGGYEQYF | TGTGCCAGCAGTTCCCACAGGGGAGGGTACGAGCAGTACTTC
. | . | TRBJ2-1 | TRBV7-2 | CATSRSTGDAEQFF | TGTGCCACTAGCCGTAGTACTGGGGACGCAGAGCAGTTCTTC
. | TRBD1 | TRBJ1-2 | TRBV18 | CASSPNEGASGYTF | TGTGCCAGCTCACCAAACGAGGGGGCGAGCGGCTACACCTTC
. | TRBD2 | TRBJ2-7 | TRBV15 | CATSRGTSGSYEQYF | TGTGCCACCAGCAGAGGGACTAGCGGGTCCTACGAGCAGTACTTC
. | . | TRBJ2-1 | TRBV6-7 | CASSPIAQNNEQFF | TGTGCCAGCAGCCCCATAGCGCAAAACAATGAGCAGTTCTTC
. | . | TRBJ2-1 | TRBV6-2/TRBV6-3 | CASSSQGHNEQFF | TGTGCCAGCAGTTCCCAGGGGCACAATGAGCAGTTCTTC
. | . | TRBJ2-7 | TRBV5-1 | CASSTDKYPDEQYF | TGCGCCAGCAGCACCGACAAATATCCAGACGAGCAGTACTTC
. | TRBD1 | TRBJ1-1 | TRBV30 | CAWRWRTGLVFF | TGTGCCTGGAGATGGAGGACAGGGCTGGTTTTCTTT
. | . | TRBJ1-3 | TRBV23-1 | CASNPSRQGTILGNTIYF | TGCGCCAGCAACCCAAGTCGCCAGGGAACTATATTGGGCAACACCATATATTTT
. | . | TRBJ2-7 | TRBV7-8 | CASSLELGGPYEQYF | TGTGCCAGCAGCTTAGAACTAGGAGGCCCCTACGAGCAGTACTTC
. | TRBD2 | TRBJ2-5 | TRBV4-1 | CASSQDRASGSWAQYF | TGCGCCAGCAGCCAAGATCGGGCTAGCGGGAGTTGGGCCCAGTACTTC
. | . | TRBJ1-1 | TRBV5-1 | CASSPGQTNMNTEAFF | TGCGCCAGCAGCCCTGGACAAACCAACATGAACACTGAAGCTTTCTTT
once | TRBD2 | TRBJ2-3 | TRBV10-3 | CAISDPGLAGVLDTQYF | TGTGCCATCAGTGATCCGGGACTAGCGGGAGTTTTAGATACGCAGTATTTT
. | . | TRBJ1-1 | TRBV28 | CASSFGQLEAFF | TGTGCCAGCAGTTTTGGACAACTTGAAGCTTTCTTT
once | . | TRBJ2-5 | TRBV5-1 | CASSLALPQETQYF | TGCGCCAGCAGCTTGGCCCTTCCACAAGAGACCCAGTACTTC
. | TRBD2 | TRBJ2-5 | TRBV30 | CAWSDGLAVETQYF | TGTGCCTGGAGTGACGGACTAGCGGTTGAGACCCAGTACTTC
. | . | TRBJ1-1 | TRBV5-6 | CASSLDRLNTEAFF | TGTGCCAGCAGCTTGGACAGGCTGAACACTGAAGCTTTCTTT
once | . | TRBJ2-4 | TRBV6-6 | CASTPSGIAKNIQYF | TGTGCCAGCACCCCCTCGGGGATAGCCAAAAACATTCAGTACTTC
. | . | TRBJ2-5 | TRBV29-1 | CSVAPGEKETQYF | TGCAGCGTTGCCCCAGGGGAGAAAGAGACCCAGTACTTC
few | . | TRBJ2-7 | TRBV10-3 | CAISDPGASRTYEQYF | TGTGCCATCAGTGACCCCGGGGCTAGCAGAACCTACGAGCAGTACTTC